This entry describes one T cell receptor (beta chain). What it recognizes is unknown. The record originates from a study of CD8 T cells in ankylosing spondylitis. Overall study findings and caveats: Seven to nine highly homologous variants made up a TCR beta motif that seemed to typify ankylosing spondylitis blood. As reported, disease-linked clones showed significant enrichment in matched ankylosing spondylitis synovial fluid.

Quantitative barcoded 5'-RACE was used to prepare TCR beta libraries. Each CDR3 protein gets one entry after TCRdb re-called the 5' RACE reads with MiXCR. The sample consists of fewer than 550,000 distinct CDR3 sequences, roughly 5.2% of them appearing once. The germline gives CDR1 MDHEN, CDR2 SYDVKM. The CDR3 has 12 residues. V was shortened by 5 bases and J by 7 bases, with 10 bases between the two germline ends. The TCR sequence derives from a male donor with ankylosing spondylitis. This chain links TRBV28 with TRBJ2-3; D gene uncertain. Sequencing was performed on blood, either unsorted or a sorted T cell fraction (not recorded which). This CDR3 is CASSRLENTQYF. The CDR3 nucleotides are TGTGCCAGCAGTCGTCTCGAGAATACGCAGTATTTT.